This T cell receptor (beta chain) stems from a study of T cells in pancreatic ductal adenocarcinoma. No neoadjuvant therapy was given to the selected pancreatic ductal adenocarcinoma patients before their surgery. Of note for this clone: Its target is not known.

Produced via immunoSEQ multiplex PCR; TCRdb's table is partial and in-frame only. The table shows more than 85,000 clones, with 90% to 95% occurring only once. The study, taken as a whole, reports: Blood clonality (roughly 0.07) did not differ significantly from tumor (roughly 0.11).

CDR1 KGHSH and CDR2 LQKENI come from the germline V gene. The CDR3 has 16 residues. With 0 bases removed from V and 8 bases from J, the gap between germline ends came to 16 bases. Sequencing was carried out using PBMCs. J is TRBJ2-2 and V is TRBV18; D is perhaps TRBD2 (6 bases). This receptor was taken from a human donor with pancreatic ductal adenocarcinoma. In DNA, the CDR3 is TGTGCCAGCTCACCACCAGCGATGGGGGGATCGGGGGAGCTGTTTTTT. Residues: CASSPPAMGGSGELFF.